Below, 10 T cell receptor beta chains from the same sample are listed, as sequenced in a study of T cells in Graves' hyperthyroidism and ophthalmopathy. TCR beta CDR3 regions were amplified from RNA transcripts. First-round RT-PCR targeting the TCR CDR3 was performed with the HTBI primer set. One entry per CDR3 protein results from TCRdb running MiXCR on the multiplex PCR reads. The sample carries 550,000 to 700,000 distinct CDR3 sequences, under 15% recorded once. Specimen: blood. These receptors came from a middle-aged woman with Graves' ophthalmopathy.

This clonotype was seen only a few times. The CDR3: CSVVELDWDIQYF. CDR3 bases: TGCAGCGTTGTAGAACTTGACTGGGACATTCAGTACTTC. This chain uses TRBV29-1 with TRBJ2-4; no definite D call. Trimming stripped 4 bases from V and 8 bases from J, with 15 bases between. The germline V gene has CDR1 SQVTM and CDR2 ANQGSEA. CDR3 length: 13 residues.

The chain has TRBV7-9 and TRBJ2-1, with D possibly TRBD1 on 6 matching bases. V was pared by 3 bases and J by 8 bases, with 14 bases between. The CDR3 is made up of 14 amino acids. Germline V CDR1 and CDR2: SEHNR, FQNEAQ (reference sequence). In nucleotides, the CDR3 is TGTGCCAGCAGCTTTCCAGGGGCCGTCGATGAGCAGTTCTTC. Translation gives CASSFPGAVDEQFF.

This clonotype was recorded at least ten times. Given the absence of the conserved phenylalanine or tryptophan at the CDR3 end, a read error is likely. V is TRBV29-1 and J is TRBJ2-7; 12 nucleotides line up with TRBD2. Losses at the gene ends were 3 bases for V and 3 bases for J; bases not matched to a gene: 6. Germline V lookup: CDR1 SQVTM, CDR2 ANQGSEA. This CDR3 is 15 amino acids long. CDR3 nucleotide sequence: TGCAGCGTTGAGAGGACTAGCGGGACCAACTACGAGCAGTACCTC. It translates to CSVERTSGTNYEQYL.

The genes are TRBV2 and TRBJ2-4; D is perhaps TRBD1 or TRBD2 (5 bases each). The V end was cut by 7 bases, the J end by 0 bases, with 13 bases between. The CDR3 is made up of 15 amino acids. Germline CDR1 reads SNHLY; CDR2 reads FYNNEI. The CDR3 reads CASKTGTLAKNIQYF. As DNA, the CDR3 is TGTGCCAGCAAAACTGGGACCCTAGCCAAAAACATTCAGTACTTC.

The chain recombines TRBV30 with TRBJ2-7; the D gene could be TRBD1 or TRBD2 (6 bases each). This CDR3 spans 10 amino acids. V was clipped by 5 bases and J by 8 bases, with 10 bases between them. In germline, CDR1 is GTSNPN, CDR2 SVGIG (reference sequence). The DNA for the CDR3 is TGTGCCTGGGGCCGGGGGCAGCAGTACTTC. This sequence encodes CAWGRGQQYF.

This clonotype was detected ten times or more. This rearrangement joins TRBV6-5 to TRBJ2-2; D is undetermined. From germline, CDR1 is MNHEY and CDR2 SVGAGI. V was shortened by 4 bases and J by 7 bases, with 22 bases between the two germline ends. The CDR3 loop spans 17 amino acids. CDR3 nucleotides: TGTGCCAGCAGTTCCCACCACCGGGCCGAGAAGAGCGGGGAGCTGTTTTTT. Translated: CASSSHHRAEKSGELFF.

This clonotype has ten or more counts. The chain uses TRBV29-1 and TRBJ1-2; TRBD1 matches at 9 bases. The CDR3 covers 13 residues. Trimming cost V 6 bases and J 7 bases; bases outside gene matches: 9. Per germline, CDR1 SQVTM and CDR2 ANQGSEA. Here the CDR3 reads CSVPPGQGFGYTF. The CDR3 DNA reads as TGCAGCGTCCCCCCGGGACAGGGCTTTGGCTACACCTTC. The whole variable domain, filled in from reference TRBV29-1 and TRBJ1-2, reads SAVISQKPSRDICQRGTSLTIQCQVDSQVTMMFWYRQQPGQSLTLIATANQGSEATYESGFVIDKFPISRPNLTFSTLTVSNMSPEDSSIYLCSVPPGQGFGYTFGSGTRLTVV.

J is TRBJ1-1 and V is TRBV6-2 or TRBV6-3; a weak D match, TRBD1 (5 bases). The germline V gene encodes CDR1 MNHEY and CDR2 SVGEGT. Trimming shortened V by 2 bases and J by 6 bases, and 10 bases separated the two germline ends. The CDR3 contains 13 residues. The CDR3 bases are TGTGCCAGCAGTTACCTACGGGGGTCTGAAGCTTTCTTT. Its protein product is CASSYLRGSEAFF.

This clonotype has more than one count but fewer than ten. This rearrangement joins TRBV9 to TRBJ2-2; TRBD1 is a possible D gene (6 bases). Trimming took 1 base from V and 8 from J, leaving 12 bases between them. Germline loops: CDR1 SGDLS, CDR2 YYNGEE. CDR3 length: 14 amino acids. In DNA form, the CDR3 reads TGTGCCAGCAGCGTAATTGGGGGCGCAGGGGAGCTGTTTTTT. Amino acid sequence: CASSVIGGAGELFF.

This clonotype occurred many times. The chain uses TRBV10-3 and TRBJ2-2; no definite D call. Trimming took 8 bases from V and 1 from J, leaving 14 bases between them. CDR3 length equals 15 residues. Germline CDR1 ENHRY, CDR2 SYGVKD. The CDR3 sequence: CAIAQRVLNTGELFF. The CDR3 coding sequence is TGTGCCATCGCTCAACGGGTATTGAACACCGGGGAGCTGTTTTTT.